This T cell receptor (beta chain) was identified during a study of T-cell memory formation after mild COVID-19. Study results and caveats: The finding that pre-infection memory included some responding clones suggested that cross-reactive memory joined. Clones that contracted clustered mainly in CM and EM if CD4+ and in EMRA if CD8+. The SARS-CoV-2 specificity of second-wave clones reaching peak at day 37 remained unverified.

This clonotype has at least ten counts. Its antigen is as yet unknown. One entry per CDR3 protein, called by TCRdb with MiXCR from the 5' RACE reads. In the table there are a few hundred thousand distinct CDR3 sequences, more than 20% of which are singletons. The ends were cut back, 2 bases at V and 5 bases at J, with 6 bases in the middle. Germline loops: CDR1 GTSNPN, CDR2 SVGIG (reference sequence). This CDR3 is built from 11 residues. The chain has TRBV30 and TRBJ2-5, with D unclear. Sequences were obtained from PBMCs or a T cell subset sorted from them (not recorded which). The clonotype comes from an adult woman who had mild COVID-19 (a few samples of this study predate the infection). Cell type and time point are not known. CDR3 in amino acids: CAWSSPETQYF. Written as DNA, the CDR3 is TGTGCCTGGAGTAGTCCTGAGACCCAGTACTTC.